These 19 T cell receptor beta chains originate from one sample sequenced in a study of T cell changes during pregnancy in multiple sclerosis. Method: immunoSEQ multiplex PCR; TCRdb's copy keeps in-frame clones and lacks some. The table has about 87,000 clones, around 95% seen once. This sample comprised peripheral blood, obtained in the third trimester of pregnancy. All receptors derive from a female donor in good health, enrolled as a control in a pregnancy study.

The chain joins TRBV29-1 to TRBJ2-7; 7 bases match TRBD1. The CDR3 totals 15 residues. V shed 6 bases, J shed 4 bases, and the junction held 15 bases outside the gene matches. Germline V gives CDR1 SQVTM, CDR2 ANQGSEA. The CDR3 DNA reads as TGCAGCGTCGCGACGGGACAGAGTGCATTTTACGAGCAGTACTTC. This translates into CSVATGQSAFYEQYF.

The chain uses TRBV28 and TRBJ2-6; TRBD1 agrees at 10 bases. V was pared by 2 bases and J by 2 bases, with 6 bases of the junction left unmatched. Germline loops: CDR1 MDHEN, CDR2 SYDVKM. This CDR3 is built from 18 residues. The CDR3: CASSLMGQGLAGANVLTF. The CDR3 bases are TGTGCCAGCAGTTTAATGGGACAGGGGCTTGCTGGGGCCAACGTCCTGACTTTC.

This clone was counted a single time. The V call is TRBV4-2, the J call TRBJ1-5, with D perhaps matching TRBD1 (6 bases). With 1 base removed from V and 2 bases from J, the gap between germline ends came to 12 bases. The CDR3 is made up of 16 amino acids. Germline loops: CDR1 LGHNA, CDR2 YNFKEQ. Here the CDR3 DNA reads TGTGCCAGCAGCCAAGCGCCAGGGGATGGCAATCAGCCCCAGCATTTT. Amino acids: CASSQAPGDGNQPQHF.

The chain is built from TRBV7-8 and TRBJ2-1, with 9 bases matching TRBD1. This CDR3 is 16 amino acids long. Germline V CDR1 and CDR2: SGHVS, FQNEAQ. The V and J ends lost 5 bases and 9 bases, in that order; junction bases with no gene match: 14. CDR3 protein: CASSQTPGQGNGEQFF. DNA for the CDR3: TGTGCCAGCAGCCAGACGCCGGGACAGGGAAATGGTGAGCAGTTCTTC.

V gene TRBV7-9 combines with J gene TRBJ2-6; TRBD1 matches 7 bases. V dropped 2 bases and J dropped 4; count of bases not matched to a gene: 11. Germline-derived CDR1 and CDR2 are SEHNR and FQNEAQ (reference sequence). The CDR3 totals 18 residues. The CDR3 DNA is TGTGCCAGCAGCTTAAGTTCACAGGGGCGCCCCGGGGCCAACGTCCTGACTTTC. Translating it yields CASSLSSQGRPGANVLTF.

V gene TRBV5-1 combines with J gene TRBJ1-4; 10 bases align to TRBD1. The CDR3 consists of 18 residues. CDR1 SGHRS and CDR2 YFSETQ come from the germline V gene. After removal of 1 base from V and 7 bases from J, the junction contained 13 bases not matched to a gene. The DNA for the CDR3 is TGCGCCAGCAGCTTGACTGGGCCTTTCGACAGGGGGCGTGAAAAACTGTTTTTT. It translates to CASSLTGPFDRGREKLFF.

CDR3 nucleotide sequence: TGTGCCACCAGCAGAGGGTCAGTCGGGGGAAAAATAGGAGGTACGCAGTATTTT. Amino acids: CATSRGSVGGKIGGTQYF. V and J are TRBV15 and TRBJ2-3, with a possible D match to TRBD2 (6 bases). The CDR3 extends over 18 amino acids. Germline V lookup: CDR1 LNHNV, CDR2 YYDKDF (reference sequence). The V end was cut by 1 base, the J end by 8 bases, with 25 bases between.

The gene calls are TRBV6-1 and TRBJ1-1, with 10 bases that match TRBD1. V lost 4 bases to trimming and J lost 1 base; unmatched junction nucleotides: 3. The CDR3 runs 15 residues. Germline V gives CDR1 MNHNS, CDR2 SASEGT. CDR3 protein: CASSAWTGGNTEAFF. The CDR3 nucleotides read TGTGCCAGCAGTGCCTGGACAGGGGGGAACACTGAAGCTTTCTTT.

There are a few counts of this clone. The genes are TRBV30 and TRBJ1-5; D ambiguous. Deletions cut 0 bases from V and 3 bases from J, with 9 bases between. This CDR3 spans 14 amino acids. Germline CDR1 and CDR2: GTSNPN and SVGIG (reference sequence). The CDR3 is CAWSVTEYNQPQHF. For the CDR3, the DNA is TGTGCCTGGAGTGTAACAGAATACAATCAGCCCCAGCATTTT.

CDR3 loop: CASSQGSTALQETQYF. DNA for the CDR3: TGCGCCAGCAGCCAGGGGAGTACTGCACTGCAAGAGACCCAGTACTTC. The chain joins TRBV4-1 to TRBJ2-5, with a possible D match to TRBD2 (5 bases). The V gene's germline CDR1 is MGHRA and CDR2 YSYEKL. The V end lost 3 bases, the J end lost 2 bases, and 16 bases lay between the germline ends. The CDR3 is 16 amino acids.

The chain joins TRBV19 to TRBJ1-2, with 11 positions matching TRBD1. The CDR3 is made up of 15 amino acids. Germline V gene lookup returns CDR1 LNHDA and CDR2 SQIVND (reference sequence). V was clipped by 6 bases and J by 4 bases; unmatched bases: 7. This chain's CDR3 is CASSPGTGGVYGYTF. CDR3 coding DNA: TGTGCCAGTAGCCCTGGGACAGGGGGTGTCTATGGCTACACCTTC.

The genes are TRBV7-6 and TRBJ2-3, with a tentative D call TRBD2 (5 bases). The CDR3 is 17 amino acids. The V end was cut by 1 base, the J end by 3 bases, with 17 bases between. Looked up from germline, CDR1 is SGHVS and CDR2 is FNYEAQ. CDR3: CASSLEGLGRFTDTQYF. CDR3 bases: TGTGCCAGCAGCTTAGAAGGGCTGGGGAGATTTACAGATACGCAGTATTTT.

The DNA of the CDR3 is TGTGCCACGACAGGGACGGGTGGCTACACCTTC. Protein product: CATTGTGGYTF. The rearrangement uses TRBV19 and TRBJ1-2; 7 positions match TRBD1. The CDR3 is made up of 11 amino acids. Germline CDR1 reads LNHDA; CDR2 reads SQIVND (reference sequence). Trimming took 10 bases from V and 7 from J; bases not matched to a gene: 6.

This chain links TRBV5-6 with TRBJ2-5; 7 bases map to TRBD2. The germline V gene encodes CDR1 SGHDT and CDR2 YYEEEE. V lost 5 bases to trimming and J lost 5 bases; unmatched junction nucleotides: 12. The CDR3 runs 15 residues. The CDR3 region has the DNA TGTGCCAGCAGGTCCCTCGAGGGGAGGGAGGAGACCCAGTACTTC. Residues: CASRSLEGREETQYF.

The chain combines TRBV4-1 with TRBJ1-6; 7 bases match TRBD1. The V gene's germline CDR1 is MGHRA and CDR2 YSYEKL. Trimming removed 3 bases from V and 9 bases from J; junction bases left unmatched: 14. The CDR3 contains 17 residues. Here the CDR3 DNA reads TGCGCCAGCAGCCATAGACAGGGTGATTCTATCGGTTCACCCCTCCACTTT. Its protein is CASSHRQGDSIGSPLHF.

The rearrangement joins TRBV2 to TRBJ2-5, with a possible D match to TRBD2 (6 bases). The CDR3 has 13 amino acids. The V gene's germline CDR1 is SNHLY and CDR2 FYNNEI. The ends were cut back, 8 bases at V and 5 bases at J, with 15 bases in the middle. In DNA, the CDR3 is TGTGCCAGCCGGAGGGGCTCCCTGGAGACCCAGTACTTC. This translates into CASRRGSLETQYF.

This chain joins TRBV29-1 and TRBJ2-1; TRBD1 is a possible D gene (7 bases). Germline V gene lookup returns CDR1 SQVTM and CDR2 ANQGSEA. There are 16 residues in the CDR3. The V and J ends lost 1 base and 4 bases respectively, with 17 bases between them. CDR3 coding DNA: TGCAGCGTTGAAGCTTCGGGCAGGGGGAGGTACAATGAGCAGTTCTTC. Protein product: CSVEASGRGRYNEQFF.

The chain combines TRBV11-1 with TRBJ2-7, with a weak D call TRBD2 (6 bases). CDR3 length: 13 residues. Looked up from germline, CDR1 is SGHAT and CDR2 is FQDESV (reference sequence). Trimming removed 8 bases at V and 1 base at J, with 12 bases between. The CDR3 nucleotides read TGTGCCAGCCGGGACTTTCAGTCCTACGAGCAGTACTTC. Its translation: CASRDFQSYEQYF.

The chain links TRBV7-9 to TRBJ2-7, with 8 bases that match TRBD1. Germline-derived CDR1 and CDR2 are SEHNR and FQNEAQ (reference sequence). The CDR3 consists of 16 residues. V lost 6 bases to trimming and J lost 0 bases; unmatched junction nucleotides: 10. CDR3 in amino acids: CASRLPGQGLSYEQYF. The CDR3 DNA reads TGTGCCAGCAGGTTACCCGGACAGGGACTCTCCTACGAGCAGTACTTC.